The sequence of this TCR beta chain was determined in a study of shared clonotypes between healthy human individuals (dated by TCRdb to 2018 to 2020). In terms of the full investigation: A couple of women and three men aged 18 to 49 years were included in the cohort. Libraries were prepared and TCR repertoires were sequenced by different laboratories using diverse techniques, in order to increase sequencing depth and limit assay-specific biases. Blood TCR repertoires of five healthy adults were deeply sequenced to estimate repertoire size and the extent of clonotype sharing between individuals. Per donor, three plates each were used for CD4 naive and CD4 memory, two for CD8 naive, and one for CD8 memory. Between about 0.9 and 9 billion PBMCs per donor were obtained by leukapheresis.

Including the terminal cysteine and phenylalanine, the CDR3 comprises 15 residues. Only the CDR3 portion is preserved as DNA: 45 bases, with reading frame beginning at the first base. V is reduced by 3 bases and J by 1 base, leaving a spacing of 10 bases between them. CDR1 and CDR2 are drawn from the germline V gene: MDHEN, SYDVKM. Overall study results and their limits: Clonotypes shared by all four sorted-subset donors showed higher generation probabilities than non-shared clonotypes. Naive subsets generally had larger estimated clonotype richness than memory subsets. The genetic and exposure-history diversity represented was limited by the small number of donors. Across four donors, approximately 5% of naive CD4, 3% to 3.5% of naive CD8, 2.3% of memory CD4, and over 0.35% of memory CD8 clonotypes were shared. Even with the large sequencing depth, rarefaction of the sorted-subset datasets indicated that sequencing was incomplete. Pairwise subsampling led to the expectation that sequencing depth would affect the degree of clonotype sharing among donors. Sampling was limited to blood, and TCR repertoires in tissue likely differ from TCR repertoires in blood.

TCR CDR3 regions were amplified from genomic DNA by multiplex PCR using the deep immunoSEQ assay. Extracted genomic DNA from each cell subset was distributed evenly across all wells of several immunoSEQ 96-well plates, and each plate was treated as a replicate. For sorted subsets, roughly 200 ng of genomic DNA, equivalent to roughly 33,000 T cell genomes, went into each replicate PCR. The purified libraries were quantified using a Qubit 3.0 fluorometer, sized with a Bioanalyzer 2100, and then quantified again using the KAPA Library Quantification kit. Each immunoSEQ 96-well plate was sequenced on its own single-read 150-cycle Illumina NextSeq 550 flow cell. As for how the authors treated the data: Because only junctional sequences without quality scores were contained in the immunoSEQ output, filtering matching that applied to full-length reads could not be performed. Sequences were annotated with PyIR, a Python wrapper for IgBLAST v1.9, and V/J genes and CDR3 were assigned using IMGT germline references. Reads with weak V/J assignments (E-value above 1e-6), missing CDR3, stop codons, out-of-frame junctions, or ambiguous translated residues were removed. V3J clonotypes were defined as sequences sharing the same inferred V gene, J gene, and CDR3 amino acid sequence. To compute the percentage overlap between repertoires, the number of shared unique clonotypes was divided by the size of the smaller repertoire. RTK rarefaction, the Chao1 estimator, and Recon v2.1 estimates of unobserved clonotypes were used to assess repertoire richness. Generation probabilities were computed with OLGA for all TCRbeta clonotypes obtained by the gDNA method from four donors. TCRdb took this table from immuneACCESS and kept in-frame rearrangements with V and J called. Such tables lack part of the clones; where checked against another copy, unresolved V genes explain under half of the gap, and the rest is unexplained. V and J calls and clone size come straight from that table; D and trimming were deduced from the DNA. This sample comprises about 1 million clones, 70% to 80% of them detected only once. The ten top clones hold 0.5% to 0.6% of the sample.

Healthy HIV-negative adults with no recently reported acute infections or vaccinations were included as donors. Every donor was a Caucasian adult living in Nashville, Tennessee, USA. CD4+ T cells were enriched by magnetic negative selection; naive cells were then positively selected on CD45RA, and the negative fraction formed the memory subset. Blood was obtained by leukapheresis, after which PBMCs were separated by Ficoll-Histopaque density gradient centrifugation and cryopreserved in liquid nitrogen vapor phase. Analytical flow cytometry was used to check the purity and quantity of each magnetically sorted T cell population. Genomic DNA was isolated from every sorted fraction and measured by UV absorbance on a Nanodrop 2000c. A remark on this clone: The antigen it binds to is not known. Base qualities were left out, and no much larger clone turns up one base away. Other DNA sequences in this specimen translate into the identical CDR3.

The sequence was collected from a man aged 18 to 35 in good health. Some clones in this sample may be carry-over from other donors' samples. Recombination connected TRBV28 to TRBJ1-5, and possibly TRBD1, on 6 matching bases. Input material: memory CD4+ T cells from PBMCs. This sample's cell subset or site label indicates: CD45RA-negative fraction. CDR3 protein: CASSLGGASNQPQHF. The nucleotide sequence is given as TGTGCCAGCAGTTTGGGGGGGGCAAGCAATCAGCCCCAGCATTTT. Beyond the CDR3, the reference TRBV28 and TRBJ1-5 genes provide the residues; the full variable domain reads: DVKVTQSSRYLVKRTGEKVFLECVQDMDHENMFWYRQDPGLGLRLIYFSYDVKMKEKGDIPEGYSVSREKKERFSLILESASTNQTSMYLCASSLGGASNQPQHFGDGTRLSIL.